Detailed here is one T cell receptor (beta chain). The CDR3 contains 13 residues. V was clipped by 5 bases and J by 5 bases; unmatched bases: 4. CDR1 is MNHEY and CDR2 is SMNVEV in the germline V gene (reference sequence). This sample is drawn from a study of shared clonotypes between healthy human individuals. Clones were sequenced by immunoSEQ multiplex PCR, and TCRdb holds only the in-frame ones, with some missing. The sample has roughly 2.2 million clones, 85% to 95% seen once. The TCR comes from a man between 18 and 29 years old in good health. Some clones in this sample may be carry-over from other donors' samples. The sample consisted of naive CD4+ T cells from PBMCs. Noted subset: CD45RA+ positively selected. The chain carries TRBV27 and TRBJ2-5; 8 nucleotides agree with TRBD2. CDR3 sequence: CASSTRGGETQYF. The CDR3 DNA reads TGTGCCAGCAGTACCCGGGGGGGGGAGACCCAGTACTTC.